Sequencing of this TCR beta chain was carried out in a study of T cells in Graves' hyperthyroidism and ophthalmopathy. This clonotype was counted ten times or more. Diagnosing involved the use of clinical symptoms, serum thyroxine and TRAb, thyroid ultrasound and orbital computed tomography. PBMCs were derived from 10 ml fresh peripheral blood. The source material, RNA transcripts, was used to amplify TCR beta CDR3 regions. Researchers ran a first-round RT-PCR on the TCR CDR3 using the HTBI primer set. TCRdb re-called the multiplex PCR reads through MiXCR, storing one row per CDR3 protein. The sample carries more than 500,000 distinct CDR3 sequences, 15% to 20% recorded once. After removal of 10 bases from V and 6 bases from J, the junction contained 15 bases not matched to a gene. The CDR3 is made up of 15 amino acids.

Sequences were obtained from blood. V gene TRBV12-3 or TRBV12-4 combines with J gene TRBJ2-3; 8 positions agree with TRBD1. The receptor comes from a woman in her twenties or thirties with Graves' ophthalmopathy. The CDR3 nucleotides read TGTGCCACCCTAGCCTCACAGGGGGTAGGCGATACGCAGTATTTT. Translated, it gives CATLASQGVGDTQYF.